The T cell receptor (beta chain) under discussion was sequenced for a study of identical twins. This clonotype was observed at least ten times. J was trimmed by 2 bases and V by 2 bases; bases with no gene match: 8. Looked up from germline, CDR1 is SQVTM and CDR2 is ANQGSEA. The CDR3 is 15 residues long. TCRdb independently ran MiXCR on the 5' RACE reads; one entry per CDR3 protein. The profile shows 220,000 or so distinct CDR3 sequences, approximately 7% of them singletons. This sample was also put to use in a study of yellow fever vaccine responses in identical twins.

This sequence joins TRBV29-1 and TRBJ2-5; 7 nucleotides match TRBD1. This TCR derives from a woman between 18 and 30 years old in good health. The sequenced material came from memory (CD45RO+) T cells sorted from blood. Here the CDR3 DNA reads TGCAGCGTTGAATCGTCCGGGACAGAACAAGAGACCCAGTACTTC. Translated: CSVESSGTEQETQYF.